These 30 T cell receptor beta chains share one sample of origin, sequenced in a study of T-cell memory formation after mild COVID-19 (dated by TCRdb to the early 2020s). Preparation of the library involved 5' RACE. The sequencer listed for this sample is Illumina NovaSeq 6000. TCRdb applied fastp at Q25 and MiXCR to the public reads, then kept only in-frame beta chains. Rows are unified per CDR3 protein, each entry keeping the most common DNA and genes. Across this sample there are 280,000 or so distinct CDR3 sequences, with roughly 8.2% seen only once. Clones ranked in the top ten supply under 25% of the sample. The sample taken for sequencing was PBMCs or a T cell subset sorted from them (not recorded which). The source is a man aged 18 to 29 who had mild COVID-19 (a few samples of this study predate the infection). The sample titles of this study are shuffled in the database, so cell type and time point are left out; the donor was told from shared clones.

This clonotype was detected ten times or more. The V and J genes are TRBV6-4 and TRBJ2-2; 9 bases fit TRBD2. This CDR3 is 14 amino acids long. Looked up from germline, CDR1 is MRHNA and CDR2 is SNTAGT. The junction had 0 bases not matched to a gene; V was cut back by 4 bases and J by 3 bases. The CDR3, as DNA: TGTGCCAGCAGTGCTAGCGGGGACACCGGGGAGCTGTTTTTT. Protein sequence: CASSASGDTGELFF.

This clonotype was seen repeatedly, ten times or more. Its ends do not fully match the called genes, so a read error is possible. This chain connects TRBV5-1 to TRBJ2-5, with D hard to call. Germline V gene data show CDR1 as SGHRS and CDR2 as YFSETQ. The CDR3 runs 11 residues. The CDR3 nucleotides read TGTGCCAGCAGCACCCAAGAGACCCAGTACTTC. It encodes CASSTQETQYF.

The genes are TRBV11-3 and TRBJ2-2; TRBD2 is a possible D gene (6 bases). The CDR3 runs to 14 residues. Trimming cost V 4 bases and J 1 base, with 7 bases left between them. In germline, CDR1 is SGHNT, CDR2 YENEEA. The CDR3 nucleotides read TGTGCCAGCAGCTGGGACTTGAACACCGGGGAGCTGTTTTTT. Protein: CASSWDLNTGELFF.

This clonotype was seen repeatedly, ten times or more. V is TRBV6-5 and J is TRBJ2-1; D not certain. The germline V gene encodes CDR1 MNHEY and CDR2 SVGAGI. V was cut by 5 bases and J by 0 bases, with 14 bases left in between. This CDR3 is built from 16 residues. The chain's CDR3 is CASSPWTASSYNEQFF. CDR3 DNA: TGTGCCAGCAGTCCTTGGACGGCGAGCTCCTACAATGAGCAGTTCTTC.

This chain connects TRBV30 to TRBJ2-3, with TRBD1 matching over 8 bases. The CDR3 covers 14 residues. The germline V gene encodes CDR1 GTSNPN and CDR2 SVGIG (reference sequence). After removal of 1 base from V and 9 bases from J, the junction contained 9 bases not matched to a gene. CDR3 protein: CAWSATGQGLTQYF. The CDR3 region has the DNA TGTGCCTGGAGTGCAACAGGACAGGGCCTAACGCAGTATTTT.

The rearrangement joins TRBV6-5 to TRBJ2-5, with 15 bases identical to TRBD2. Germline assignment: CDR1 MNHEY and CDR2 SVGAGI. The CDR3 has 18 amino acids. The V segment lost 6 bases and the J segment 2 bases; nucleotides outside the gene matches: 10. CDR3 sequence: CASSTPGTSGGIQETQYF. The CDR3 DNA is TGTGCCAGCAGCACCCCCGGGACTAGCGGGGGGATTCAAGAGACCCAGTACTTC.

On this clonotype itself: Germline is not matched at one junction end, which may reflect a read error. The rearrangement links TRBV4-3 to TRBJ2-3; tentatively, D is TRBD2 (6 bases). The CDR3 is 14 residues long. Germline lookup yields CDR1 LGHNA and CDR2 YSLEER. The chain's CDR3 is CASGDLAGTDKQYF. CDR3 bases: TGCGCCAGCGGGGACTTGGCGGGCACAGATAAGCAGTATTTT.

The chain joins TRBV10-3 to TRBJ2-7, with no clear D. V was trimmed by 4 bases and J by 6 bases, leaving 19 bases between them. This CDR3 region has 15 residues. Germline values: CDR1 ENHRY, CDR2 SYGVKD. CDR3 in DNA: TGTGCCATCAGTGCCGTAGAAGGGAATGACGGCGAGCAGTACGTC. Amino acid sequence: CAISAVEGNDGEQYV.

This chain joins TRBV11-2 and TRBJ2-1, with a possible D match to TRBD2 (6 bases). The germline CDR1 and CDR2 sequences are SGHAT and FQNNGV. Trimming removed 0 bases from V and 9 bases from J, with 9 bases in between. CDR3 length: 13 residues. The CDR3 here is CASSLESGGEQFF. The CDR3, as DNA: TGTGCCAGCAGCTTAGAGTCCGGGGGTGAGCAGTTCTTC.

This clonotype has more than one count but fewer than ten. V usage is TRBV7-2 and J usage is TRBJ1-1; possible D gene TRBD1, 6 bases. The germline V gene encodes CDR1 SGHTA and CDR2 FQGNSA. V was cut by 5 bases and J by 0 bases, with 10 bases left in between. The CDR3 length is 14 residues. The CDR3 bases are TGTGCCAGCAGCGGTACAGGGATGAACACTGAAGCTTTCTTT. Translating it yields CASSGTGMNTEAFF.

In this sample, this clonotype turned up many times. The chain recombines TRBV12-3 or TRBV12-4 with TRBJ2-3; possibly TRBD1 for D (6 bases). The V end was cut by 6 bases, the J end by 5 bases, with 9 bases between. The CDR3 consists of 12 residues. As DNA, the CDR3 is TGTGCCAGCAGCACAGGGCAAGATACGCAGTATTTT. Its translation is CASSTGQDTQYF.

This clonotype occurred a few times. This sequence joins TRBV12-3 or TRBV12-4 and TRBJ2-7; D is ambiguous. Trimming took off 6 bases at V and 0 bases at J, with 9 bases between the two ends. The CDR3 is 13 residues long. The CDR3 protein is CASRPLDSYEQYF. CDR3 DNA: TGTGCCAGCAGACCTTTGGACTCCTACGAGCAGTACTTC.

This clonotype has just a few counts. The J gene is TRBJ1-6, the V gene TRBV28; TRBD1 might be the D (5 bases). Trimming shortened V by 6 bases and J by 0 bases, and 12 bases separated the two germline ends. CDR1 is MDHEN and CDR2 is SYDVKM in the germline V gene. The CDR3 contains 16 residues. CDR3 DNA: TGTGCCAGCAGGGCTCAGGGTAGCTCCTATAATTCACCCCTCCACTTT. It translates to CASRAQGSSYNSPLHF.

This rearrangement joins TRBV4-3 to TRBJ1-2; D may be TRBD1 (6 bases). The CDR3 length is 14 residues. Germline V gene lookup returns CDR1 LGHNA and CDR2 YSLEER. V gave up 0 bases and J gave up 4 bases, with 9 bases separating them. This CDR3 is CASSQDRDIYGYTF. CDR3 sequence (DNA): TGCGCCAGCAGCCAAGATCGGGACATCTATGGCTACACCTTC.

The rearrangement links TRBV4-1 to TRBJ2-2; TRBD1 matches 10 bases. Germline CDR1 reads MGHRA; CDR2 reads YSYEKL. CDR3 length: 16 residues. V was clipped by 3 bases and J by 5 bases; unmatched bases: 6. The CDR3 loop is CASSHPDRGRTGELFF. CDR3 sequence (DNA): TGCGCCAGCAGCCATCCAGACAGGGGGCGAACCGGGGAGCTGTTTTTT.

J is TRBJ1-1 and V is TRBV7-2; the D gene is possibly TRBD1 (5 bases). Germline loops: CDR1 SGHTA, CDR2 FQGNSA. The V gene lost 7 bases and the J gene lost 8 bases, with 32 bases spanning the gap. This CDR3 contains 18 residues. In DNA, the CDR3 is TGTGCCAGCACGTTTCTAACCCCGCCCGGGGGAAGCAAACCCGAAGCTTTCTTT. Protein product: CASTFLTPPGGSKPEAFF.

This sequence joins TRBV20-1 and TRBJ1-3, with D unresolved. The CDR3 has 11 residues. Germline V gene lookup returns CDR1 DFQATT and CDR2 SNEGSKA (reference sequence). Deletions cut 3 bases from V and 5 bases from J, with 5 bases between. The CDR3 coding sequence is TGCAGTGCTAGTCTTCGAAACACCATATATTTT. It specifies CSASLRNTIYF.

The sample holds many counts of this clonotype. V and J are TRBV7-2 and TRBJ2-1, with D maybe TRBD1 (5 bases). The ends were cut back, 5 bases at V and 2 bases at J, with 13 bases in the middle. This CDR3 contains 15 residues. CDR1 and CDR2 from the germline V gene are SGHTA and FQGNSA. DNA of the CDR3: TGTGCCAGCAGCCGGCCCGGCAGGGCCTACAATGAGCAGTTCTTC. This translates into CASSRPGRAYNEQFF.

This chain uses TRBV18 with TRBJ2-3; D is possibly TRBD2 (5 bases). The CDR3 totals 16 residues. Germline V lookup: CDR1 KGHSH, CDR2 LQKENI. Trimming removed 2 bases from V and 0 bases from J, with 12 bases in between. CDR3 bases: TGTGCCAGCTCACCATTTACGGGGTCCAGCACAGATACGCAGTATTTT. Translating gives CASSPFTGSSTDTQYF.

This clonotype has only a few counts. This rearrangement joins TRBV7-2 to TRBJ2-3; tentative D call: TRBD2 (5 bases). CDR1 and CDR2 (germline): SGHTA, FQGNSA. Deletions cut 3 bases from V and 6 bases from J, with 13 bases between. The CDR3 length is 14 residues. The CDR3 loop reads CASSFEGSADTQYF. As DNA, the CDR3 is TGTGCCAGCAGCTTTGAGGGATCGGCGGATACGCAGTATTTT.

The V call is TRBV20-1, the J call TRBJ2-6; D ambiguous. CDR3 length: 12 residues. V was shortened by 3 bases and J by 10 bases, with 10 bases between the two germline ends. Germline CDR1 DFQATT, CDR2 SNEGSKA (reference sequence). The CDR3 sequence is CSASGPENVLTF. The DNA of the CDR3 is TGCAGTGCTAGCGGTCCGGAAAACGTCCTGACTTTC.

This chain joins TRBV5-1 and TRBJ2-5; the D gene is possibly TRBD1 (6 bases). This CDR3 has 14 amino acids. CDR1 is SGHRS and CDR2 is YFSETQ in the germline V gene. Trimming shortened V by 4 bases and J by 3 bases, and 13 bases separated the two germline ends. The CDR3 nucleotides read TGCGCCAGCAGCGGGGGCCAGGAGGAAGAGACCCAGTACTTC. It translates to CASSGGQEEETQYF. Supplemented by reference TRBV5-1 and TRBJ2-5, the full variable domain reads KAGVTQTPRYLIKTRGQQVTLSCSPISGHRSVSWYQQTPGQGLQFLFEYFSETQRNKGNFPGRFSGRQFSNSRSEMNVSTLELGDSALYLCASSGGQEEETQYFGPGTRLLVL.

The J gene is TRBJ1-2, the V gene TRBV5-1; D unclear. Deletions cut 0 bases from V and 6 bases from J, with 9 bases between. Per germline, CDR1 SGHRS and CDR2 YFSETQ. The CDR3 has 13 amino acids. The CDR3 bases are TGCGCCAGCAGCTTGGAAAGGGCGGATGGCTACACCTTC. It yields the protein CASSLERADGYTF.

This clonotype was detected only a few times. The gene calls are TRBV12-3 or TRBV12-4 and TRBJ1-2; TRBD1 matches 7 bases. Trimming at V came to 7 bases and at J to 4 bases, leaving 9 bases not matched to a gene. The CDR3 has 14 amino acids. CDR3 sequence (DNA): TGTGCCAGCATACCGACAGGGAAATTCTATGGCTACACCTTC. Translated: CASIPTGKFYGYTF.

Here the CDR3 DNA reads TGCGCCAGCAGCCGAGGACTGGGACGGTACGAGCAGTACTTC. It translates to CASSRGLGRYEQYF. The J gene is TRBJ2-7, the V gene TRBV4-3; D is tentatively TRBD1 or TRBD2 (5 bases each). This CDR3 contains 14 residues. Trimming stripped 4 bases from V and 4 bases from J, with 14 bases between. The germline CDR1 and CDR2 sequences are LGHNA and YSLEER.

This clonotype was counted only a few times. The chain carries TRBV7-2 and TRBJ1-2; tentative D call: TRBD1 (5 bases). Germline V gene data show CDR1 as SGHTA and CDR2 as FQGNSA. The CDR3 spans 13 residues. V was trimmed by 7 bases and J by 7 bases, leaving 16 bases between them. The CDR3 loop is CASNDYPGVGYTF. As DNA, the CDR3 is TGTGCCAGCAACGACTACCCGGGGGTTGGCTACACCTTC.

The gene calls are TRBV12-3 or TRBV12-4 and TRBJ2-2, with D possibly matching TRBD2 (6 bases). There are 15 residues in the CDR3. V was pared by 8 bases and J by 4 bases, with 17 bases between. CDR3 coding DNA: TGTGCCAGCTCGTACCCGGGGGAACCCACCGGGGAGCTGTTTTTT. This codes for CASSYPGEPTGELFF.

J is TRBJ2-2 and V is TRBV5-1; no clear D. The germline V and J ends were trimmed by 7 bases and 6 bases, with 16 bases remaining between them. Looked up from germline, CDR1 is SGHRS and CDR2 is YFSETQ. The CDR3 is 14 residues long. This CDR3 reads CASWVLFTAGELFF. DNA for the CDR3: TGCGCCAGCTGGGTTCTTTTCACGGCCGGGGAGCTGTTTTTT.

This clonotype was seen repeatedly, ten times or more. The rearrangement links TRBV12-3 or TRBV12-4 to TRBJ2-7, with 8 nucleotides matching TRBD2. V shed 3 bases, J shed 1 base, and the junction held 2 bases outside the gene matches. The CDR3 has 14 amino acids. The CDR3 DNA follows: TGTGCCAGCAGTTTGCGGGGGGCATCCTACGAGCAGTACTTC. It translates to CASSLRGASYEQYF.

This clonotype was detected a few times. J is TRBJ2-7 and V is TRBV7-7; D gene ambiguous. The V gene lost 2 bases and the J gene lost 0 bases, with 5 bases spanning the gap. The V gene's germline CDR1 is SSHAT and CDR2 FNYEAQ (reference sequence). This CDR3 has 13 residues. The CDR3 region is CASSLLPSYEQYF. The CDR3 DNA is TGTGCCAGCAGCTTACTCCCCTCCTACGAGCAGTACTTC.